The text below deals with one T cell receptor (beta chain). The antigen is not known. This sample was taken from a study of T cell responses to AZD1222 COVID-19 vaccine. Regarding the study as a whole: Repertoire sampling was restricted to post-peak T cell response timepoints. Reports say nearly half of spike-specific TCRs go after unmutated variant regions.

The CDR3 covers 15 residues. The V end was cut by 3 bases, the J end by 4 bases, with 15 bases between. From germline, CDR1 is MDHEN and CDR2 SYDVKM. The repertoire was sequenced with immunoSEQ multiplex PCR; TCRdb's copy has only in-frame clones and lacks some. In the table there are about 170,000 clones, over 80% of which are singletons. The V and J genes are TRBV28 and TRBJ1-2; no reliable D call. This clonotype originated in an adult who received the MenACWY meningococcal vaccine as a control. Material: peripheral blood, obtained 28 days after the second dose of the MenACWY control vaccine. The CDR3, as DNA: TGTGCCAGCAGTTTTCCCTCAGCGGTCCGCTATGGCTACACCTTC. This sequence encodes CASSFPSAVRYGYTF.